The following is a TCR beta chain sequence with its context. Its specificity is unknown. Each CDR3 protein is one row after TCRdb ran MiXCR on the RT-PCR reads. The top ten hold roughly 10% of the sample, which has around 580,000 distinct CDR3 sequences, approximately 12% seen once. The data stem from a study of response to subunit inactivated influenza vaccine. Study-wide results and limits: Authors proposed each seasonal influenza vaccination draws in few new T cells.

Sequencing was performed on PBMCs from blood, taken on the day of vaccination. The sequence was obtained from a man aged 50 or older who received an inactivated influenza vaccine.

CDR3 sequence: CASSSGGGMLNTGELFF. Written as DNA, the CDR3 is TGCGCCAGCAGCTCCGGCGGGGGAATGCTAAACACCGGGGAGCTGTTTTTT. The chain couples TRBV5-1 to TRBJ2-2; 7 bases are shared with TRBD2. The CDR3 is 17 amino acids. Trimming at V came to 3 bases and at J to 2 bases, leaving 10 bases not matched to a gene. Germline-derived CDR1 and CDR2 are SGHRS and YFSETQ.